The 7 T cell receptor beta chains reported below all come from one sample, sequenced in a study of molecular identifiers for immune sequencing clone quantification. TCRdb recomputed calls from the PCR reads with MiXCR, one row per CDR3 protein. Here the sample spans about half a million distinct CDR3 sequences, less than 30% being singletons. The sample consisted of naive CD8+ T cells from blood, with Jurkat cell RNA spiked in. Subset in this sample: FACS-sorted CD8+CD4-CCR7+CD45RA+ naive T cells. The receptor source for this set is a human donor in good health. Some libraries in this study had Jurkat cell RNA spiked in.

DNA of the CDR3: TGCAGCGTTGAGGGACTGAACACCAGGTCCTACAATGAGCAGTTCTTC. It is translated as CSVEGLNTRSYNEQFF. This chain joins TRBV29-1 and TRBJ2-1, with D possibly being TRBD2 (6 bases). Trimming took 3 bases from V and 1 from J, leaving 16 bases between them. Germline loops: CDR1 SQVTM, CDR2 ANQGSEA. This CDR3 region has 16 residues.

This clonotype was counted a few times. The chain couples TRBV28 to TRBJ2-7; D remains unclear. The V gene lost 6 bases and the J gene lost 0 bases, with 12 bases spanning the gap. Germline V gene lookup returns CDR1 MDHEN and CDR2 SYDVKM. This CDR3 contains 14 residues. For the CDR3, the DNA is TGTGCCAGCAGCCCTAGACCGGCCTCCTACGAGCAGTACTTC. Its protein is CASSPRPASYEQYF. Full variable domain (missing parts from reference TRBV28 and TRBJ2-7): DVKVTQSSRYLVKRTGEKVFLECVQDMDHENMFWYRQDPGLGLRLIYFSYDVKMKEKGDIPEGYSVSREKKERFSLILESASTNQTSMYLCASSPRPASYEQYFGPGTRLTVT.

In this sample, this clonotype turned up many times. CDR3 in amino acids: CSVEDPGLVSGEQYF. The CDR3 DNA sequence: TGCAGCGTTGAAGACCCGGGACTAGTATCGGGCGAGCAGTACTTC. The chain combines TRBV29-1 with TRBJ2-7; 8 nucleotides match TRBD2. Germline values: CDR1 SQVTM, CDR2 ANQGSEA. The V segment lost 0 bases and the J segment 6 bases; nucleotides outside the gene matches: 10. This CDR3 contains 15 residues.

This clonotype was detected a few times. CDR3 loop: CASSQGAGNWNGYTF. CDR3 bases: TGCGCCAGCAGCCAAGGTGCAGGAAACTGGAATGGCTACACCTTC. The rearrangement links TRBV4-3 to TRBJ1-2; no firm D call. Germline V gene sequence: CDR1 LGHNA, CDR2 YSLEER. Trimming took off 1 base at V and 6 bases at J, with 15 bases between the two ends. The CDR3 totals 15 residues.

CDR3 bases: TGTGCCAGCAGCTTGGTGGAGGACCCCTCCTATAATTCACCCCTCCACTTT. It yields the protein CASSLVEDPSYNSPLHF. The chain recombines TRBV5-5 with TRBJ1-6; D remains unclear. The germline V gene encodes CDR1 SGHKS and CDR2 YYEKEE (reference sequence). Trimming pared 0 bases from V and 0 bases from J, leaving 10 bases between. The CDR3 is 17 residues long.

The V call is TRBV19, the J call TRBJ2-5; either TRBD1 or TRBD2 may fit D (6 bases each). V was cut by 8 bases and J by 2 bases, with 18 bases left in between. Germline V lookup: CDR1 LNHDA, CDR2 SQIVND (reference sequence). The CDR3 spans 15 residues. In DNA, the CDR3 is TGTGCCAGTTCTTGGGGGGCGGCGGGACAAGAGACCCAGTACTTC. Protein product: CASSWGAAGQETQYF.

The chain has TRBV30 and TRBJ1-2; D call uncertain. Between the trimmed V and J ends, which lost 4 bases and 4 bases, there was a span of 16 bases. CDR3 length: 14 amino acids. CDR1 is GTSNPN and CDR2 is SVGIG in the germline V gene (reference sequence). The CDR3 DNA follows: TGTGCCTGGACCAAAGGGTCGGACTGCTATGGCTACACCTTC. Amino acid sequence: CAWTKGSDCYGYTF.